The present TCR beta chain was sequenced within a study of vaccination effects on CD4 cells after COVID-19. Study-wide background: Both of the two convalescent patients gave a sample, one 16 days and one a week before vaccination. Whole-study results and caveats: Among infection- and vaccine-induced clones, marked clonal contraction occurred late after vaccination.

Expansion of antigen-specific CD4+ T cells with viral peptide pools was carried out by the ViraFEST assay before sequencing. Culture lasted roughly 9 days before CD4+ T cell isolation. PCR-confirmed SARS-CoV-2 infection occurred in the person between March and December 2020. Wells of roughly 2 million PBMC each were grown with 10 IU/ml IL-2 and around 10 ug/ml peptides. In the cultures, half the medium was exchanged for IL-2 medium on days 3 and 7. Clones were read by immunoSEQ multiplex PCR, and TCRdb kept only the in-frame ones, dropping some. The repertoire holds more than 45,000 clones, 65% to 80% seen once, with approximately 5.8% in the top ten. Turning to this clone: What it binds is unknown.

Trimming took off 4 bases at V and 2 bases at J, with 9 bases between the two ends. Germline-derived CDR1 and CDR2 are SNHLY and FYNNEI. This CDR3 contains 13 residues. V and J are TRBV2 and TRBJ2-7; possible D gene TRBD1, 5 bases. This specimen was CD4+ T cells from PBMCs cultured with HIV peptides, taken before COVID-19 vaccination. As to subset: HIV-1 Nef peptide pool negative control/reference culture. The TCR originated in a human donor who had a prior SARS-CoV-2 infection. In DNA, the CDR3 is TGTGCCAGCAGTGGGGCAGGGACCTACGAGCAGTACTTC. Protein sequence: CASSGAGTYEQYF.